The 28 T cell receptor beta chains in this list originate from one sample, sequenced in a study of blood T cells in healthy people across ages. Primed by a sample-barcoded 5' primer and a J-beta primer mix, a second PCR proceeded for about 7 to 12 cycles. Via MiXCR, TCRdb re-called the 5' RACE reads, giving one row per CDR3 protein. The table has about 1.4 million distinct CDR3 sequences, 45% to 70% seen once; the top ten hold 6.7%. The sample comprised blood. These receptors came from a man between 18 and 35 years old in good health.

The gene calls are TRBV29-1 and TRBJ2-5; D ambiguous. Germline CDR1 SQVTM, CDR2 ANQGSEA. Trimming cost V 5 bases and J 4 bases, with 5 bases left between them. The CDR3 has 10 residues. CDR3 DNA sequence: TGCAGCGTTTACAGAGAGACCCAGTACTTC. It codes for CSVYRETQYF.

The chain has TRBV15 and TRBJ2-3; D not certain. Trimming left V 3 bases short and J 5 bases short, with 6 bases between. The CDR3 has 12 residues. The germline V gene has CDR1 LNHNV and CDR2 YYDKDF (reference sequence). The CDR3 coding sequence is TGTGCCACCAGCAGTTTCATAGATACGCAGTATTTT. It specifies CATSSFIDTQYF.

The CDR3: CASSLETSGNEQYF. CDR3 DNA: TGCGCCAGCAGCTTGGAGACTAGCGGGAACGAGCAGTACTTC. The V and J genes are TRBV5-1 and TRBJ2-4; 11 nucleotides align to TRBD2. The better agreement between TRBJ2-7 and the DNA end casts doubt on the J call. Germline lookup yields CDR1 SGHRS and CDR2 YFSETQ. The CDR3 has 14 amino acids.

CDR3 DNA sequence: TGCAGCGTTGACATGACAGGGTTGAACACTGAAGCTTTCTTT. As protein: CSVDMTGLNTEAFF. V gene TRBV29-1 combines with J gene TRBJ1-1; TRBD1 matches at 7 bases. Germline CDR1 SQVTM, CDR2 ANQGSEA. CDR3 size: 14 residues. The J segment lost 0 bases and the V segment lost 3 bases, leaving 4 bases of the junction unmatched.

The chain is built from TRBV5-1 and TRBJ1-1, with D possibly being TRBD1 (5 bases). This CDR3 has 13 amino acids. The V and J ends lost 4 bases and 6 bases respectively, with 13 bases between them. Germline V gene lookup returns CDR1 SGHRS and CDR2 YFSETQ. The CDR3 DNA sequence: TGCGCCAGCAGCCGGGACCAAAGGGCTGAAGCTTTCTTT. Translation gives CASSRDQRAEAFF. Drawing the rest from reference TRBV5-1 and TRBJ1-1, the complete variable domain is KAGVTQTPRYLIKTRGQQVTLSCSPISGHRSVSWYQQTPGQGLQFLFEYFSETQRNKGNFPGRFSGRQFSNSRSEMNVSTLELGDSALYLCASSRDQRAEAFFGQGTRLTVV.

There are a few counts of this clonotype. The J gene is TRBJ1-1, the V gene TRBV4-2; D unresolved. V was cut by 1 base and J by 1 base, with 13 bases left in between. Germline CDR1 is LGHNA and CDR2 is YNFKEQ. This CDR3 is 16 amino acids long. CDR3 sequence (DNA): TGTGCCAGCAGCCAAGCTCTGGCAGGTGGGAACACTGAAGCTTTCTTT. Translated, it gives CASSQALAGGNTEAFF.

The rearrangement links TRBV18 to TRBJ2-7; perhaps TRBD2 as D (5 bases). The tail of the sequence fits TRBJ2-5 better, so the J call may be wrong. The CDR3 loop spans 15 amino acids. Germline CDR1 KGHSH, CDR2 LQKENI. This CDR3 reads CASSLTPASSETQYF. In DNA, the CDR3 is TGTGCCAGCTCACTAACTCCGGCTAGCTCCGAGACCCAGTACTTC.

CDR3 DNA: TGTGCCAGCAGCTCACGGGGGGGCCCTGATACGCAGTATTTT. This translates into CASSSRGGPDTQYF. V usage is TRBV7-9 and J usage is TRBJ2-3, with 8 bases aligning to TRBD2. Per germline, CDR1 SEHNR and CDR2 FQNEAQ (reference sequence). The ends lost 4 bases at V and 6 bases at J; junction bases unmatched: 6. The CDR3 is 14 residues long.

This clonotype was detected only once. CDR3 DNA: TGTGCCATCCGGACAGGGCTTTACGAGCAGTACTTC. It codes for CAIRTGLYEQYF. The chain uses TRBV27 and TRBJ2-7; 8 bases align to TRBD1. Trimming at V came to 10 bases and at J to 4 bases, leaving 6 bases not matched to a gene. The CDR3 covers 12 residues. Germline V gene sequence: CDR1 MNHEY, CDR2 SMNVEV (reference sequence).

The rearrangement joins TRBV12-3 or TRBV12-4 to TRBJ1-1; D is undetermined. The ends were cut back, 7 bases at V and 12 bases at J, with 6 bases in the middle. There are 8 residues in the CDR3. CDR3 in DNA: TGTGCCAGCACAGATTCTTTCTTT. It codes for CASTDSFF.

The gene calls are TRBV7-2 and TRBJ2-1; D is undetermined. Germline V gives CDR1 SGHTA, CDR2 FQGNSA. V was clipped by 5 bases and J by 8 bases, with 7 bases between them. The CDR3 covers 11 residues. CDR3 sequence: CASSPYYEQFF. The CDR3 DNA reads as TGTGCCAGCAGCCCTTACTATGAGCAGTTCTTC.

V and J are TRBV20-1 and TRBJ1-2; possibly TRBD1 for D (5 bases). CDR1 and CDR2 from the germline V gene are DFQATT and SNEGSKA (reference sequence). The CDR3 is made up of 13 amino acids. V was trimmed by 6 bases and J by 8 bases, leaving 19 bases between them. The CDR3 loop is CSARDRYMEGYTF. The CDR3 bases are TGCAGTGCCAGGGACCGCTACATGGAAGGCTACACCTTC.

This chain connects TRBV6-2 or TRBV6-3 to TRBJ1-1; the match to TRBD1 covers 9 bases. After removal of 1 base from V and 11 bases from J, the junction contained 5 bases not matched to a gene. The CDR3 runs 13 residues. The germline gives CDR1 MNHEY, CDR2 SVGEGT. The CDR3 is CASSYWGQGEAFF. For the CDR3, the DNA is TGTGCCAGCAGTTACTGGGGACAGGGTGAGGCTTTCTTT.

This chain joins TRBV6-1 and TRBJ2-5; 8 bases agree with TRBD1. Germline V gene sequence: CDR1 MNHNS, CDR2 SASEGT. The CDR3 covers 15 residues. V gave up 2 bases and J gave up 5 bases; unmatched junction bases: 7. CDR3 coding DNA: TGTGCCAGCAGTGAAACACAGGGGGTTTTGGAGACCCAGTACTTC. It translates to CASSETQGVLETQYF.

The CDR3, as DNA: TGTGCCAGCAGTCCCCAGAGGGGTACCCCAGATACGCAGTATTTT. Translated, it gives CASSPQRGTPDTQYF. The chain employs TRBV12-3 or TRBV12-4 and TRBJ2-3; D possibly matches TRBD1 or TRBD2 (5 bases each). V was clipped by 5 bases and J by 4 bases, with 16 bases between them. The CDR3 consists of 15 residues.

The CDR3 sequence is CASSSTLGVDEQYF. CDR3 nucleotide sequence: TGTGCCAGCAGCTCTACTTTGGGTGTGGACGAGCAGTACTTC. The chain combines TRBV7-2 with TRBJ2-5; D not resolved. The end of the DNA is better explained by TRBJ2-7, so the J call may be wrong. Germline assignment: CDR1 SGHTA and CDR2 FQGNSA. This CDR3 contains 14 residues.

DNA for the CDR3: TGTGCCAGCAGCTTAGACCAGGGAGGACTTGACTATGGCTACACCTTC. As protein: CASSLDQGGLDYGYTF. The chain is built from TRBV7-2 and TRBJ1-2; maybe TRBD1 (5 bases). V was trimmed by 1 base and J by 3 bases, leaving 15 bases between them. Germline CDR1 SGHTA, CDR2 FQGNSA. This CDR3 comprises 16 residues.

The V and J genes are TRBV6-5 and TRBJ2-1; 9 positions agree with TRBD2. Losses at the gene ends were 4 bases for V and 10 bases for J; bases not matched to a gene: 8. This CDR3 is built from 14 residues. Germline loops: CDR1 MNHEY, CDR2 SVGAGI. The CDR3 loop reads CASSCGGEPREQFF. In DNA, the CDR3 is TGTGCCAGCAGTTGCGGGGGGGAACCAAGGGAGCAGTTCTTC.

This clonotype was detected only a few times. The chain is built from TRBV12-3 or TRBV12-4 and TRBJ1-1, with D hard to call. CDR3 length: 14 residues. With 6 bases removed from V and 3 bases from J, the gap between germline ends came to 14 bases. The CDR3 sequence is CASSMGSRDTEAFF. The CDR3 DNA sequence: TGTGCCAGCAGCATGGGATCTAGGGACACTGAAGCTTTCTTT.

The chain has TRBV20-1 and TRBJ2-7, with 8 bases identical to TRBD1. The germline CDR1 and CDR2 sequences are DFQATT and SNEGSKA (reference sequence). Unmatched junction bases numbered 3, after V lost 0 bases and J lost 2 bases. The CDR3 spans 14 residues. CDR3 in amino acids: CSARDTGGTYEQYF. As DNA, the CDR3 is TGCAGTGCTAGAGATACAGGGGGGACCTACGAGCAGTACTTC.

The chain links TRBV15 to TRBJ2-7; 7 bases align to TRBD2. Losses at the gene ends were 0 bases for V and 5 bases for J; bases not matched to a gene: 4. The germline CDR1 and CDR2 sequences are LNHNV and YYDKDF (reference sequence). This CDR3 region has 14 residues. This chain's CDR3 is CATSRETSWDEQYF. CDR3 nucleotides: TGTGCCACCAGCAGAGAGACTAGCTGGGACGAGCAGTACTTC.

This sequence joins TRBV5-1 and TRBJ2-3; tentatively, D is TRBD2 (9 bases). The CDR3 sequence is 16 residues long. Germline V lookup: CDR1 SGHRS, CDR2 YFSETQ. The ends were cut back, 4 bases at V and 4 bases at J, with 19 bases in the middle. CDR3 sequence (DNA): TGCGCCAGCAGCACAGGGGGGACTAGCAGTTCAGATACGCAGTATTTT. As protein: CASSTGGTSSSDTQYF.

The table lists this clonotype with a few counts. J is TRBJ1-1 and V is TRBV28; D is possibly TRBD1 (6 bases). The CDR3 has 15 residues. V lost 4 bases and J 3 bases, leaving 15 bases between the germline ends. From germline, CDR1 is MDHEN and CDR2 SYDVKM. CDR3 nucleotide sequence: TGTGCCAGCAGTTCACCCCCCACAGGGCACACTGAAGCTTTCTTT. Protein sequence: CASSSPPTGHTEAFF.

The CDR3 region is CASSSTDRAWDQHF. DNA for the CDR3: TGTGCCAGCAGTTCCACCGACAGGGCTTGGGACCAGCATTTT. J is TRBJ1-5 and V is TRBV28; 7 bases map to TRBD1. The V segment lost 4 bases and the J segment 12 bases; nucleotides outside the gene matches: 12. The CDR3 extends over 14 amino acids. The germline gives CDR1 MDHEN, CDR2 SYDVKM.

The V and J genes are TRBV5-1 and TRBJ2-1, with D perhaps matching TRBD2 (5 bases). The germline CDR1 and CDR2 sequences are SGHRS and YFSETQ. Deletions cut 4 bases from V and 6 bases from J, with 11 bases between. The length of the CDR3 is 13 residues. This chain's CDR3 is CASSHYGINEQFF. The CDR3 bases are TGCGCCAGCAGCCATTACGGGATCAATGAGCAGTTCTTC. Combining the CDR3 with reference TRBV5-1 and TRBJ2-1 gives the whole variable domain KAGVTQTPRYLIKTRGQQVTLSCSPISGHRSVSWYQQTPGQGLQFLFEYFSETQRNKGNFPGRFSGRQFSNSRSEMNVSTLELGDSALYLCASSHYGINEQFFGPGTRLTVL.

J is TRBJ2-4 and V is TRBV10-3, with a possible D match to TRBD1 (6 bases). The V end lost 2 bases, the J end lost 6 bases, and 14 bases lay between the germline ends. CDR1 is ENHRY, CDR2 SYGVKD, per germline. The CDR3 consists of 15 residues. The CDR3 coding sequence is TGTGCCATCAGTGAGAGTTTTGGGGGCACAAACATTCAGTACTTC. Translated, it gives CAISESFGGTNIQYF.

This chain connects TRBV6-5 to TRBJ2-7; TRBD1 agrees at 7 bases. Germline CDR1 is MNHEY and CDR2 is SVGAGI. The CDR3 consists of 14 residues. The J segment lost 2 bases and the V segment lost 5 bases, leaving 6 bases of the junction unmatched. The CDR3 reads CASSTGTETYEQYF. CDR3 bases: TGTGCCAGCAGTACTGGGACAGAGACCTACGAGCAGTACTTC.

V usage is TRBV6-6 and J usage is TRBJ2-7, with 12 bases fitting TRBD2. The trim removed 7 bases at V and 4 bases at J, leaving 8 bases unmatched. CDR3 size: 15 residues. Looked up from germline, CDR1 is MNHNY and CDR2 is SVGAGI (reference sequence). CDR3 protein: CASTKLAGGGYEQYF. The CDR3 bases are TGTGCCAGCACCAAACTAGCGGGAGGTGGTTACGAGCAGTACTTC.